The 14 T cell receptor beta chains below were found in one sample sequenced in a study of graft-versus-host responses after intestinal transplantation (dated by TCRdb to about 2021). Their antigen targets remain unknown. Library preparation employed the immunoSEQ multiplex PCR assay. TCRdb mirrors the immuneACCESS table, restricted to in-frame sequences. Some clones are absent from its copies; in checked studies, under half trace to an unresolved V gene, and the reason for the others is unknown. This sample has 85,000 to 100,000 clones in its table, and around nine tenths of those were observed once. The top ten clonotypes cover roughly 0.17% of the sample. In the paper's terms, the time point label means: cells obtained before transplantation from donor or recipient. Here the sequenced sample was unstimulated CD4+ T cells sorted from spleen or lymph node cells, taken before intestinal transplant. The source is a human donor who received an intestinal transplant.

The chain uses TRBV5-6 and TRBJ2-6; D gene ambiguous. There are 15 residues in the CDR3. Trimming shortened V by 0 bases and J by 0 bases, and 4 bases separated the two germline ends. Germline lookup yields CDR1 SGHDT and CDR2 YYEEEE. The CDR3 here is CASSLGLSGANVLTF. DNA for the CDR3: TGTGCCAGCAGCTTGGGGCTCTCTGGGGCCAACGTCCTGACTTTC.

The rearrangement joins TRBV5-1 to TRBJ1-1, with 9 bases that match TRBD1. In germline, CDR1 is SGHRS, CDR2 YFSETQ. The ends lost 2 bases at V and 4 bases at J; junction bases unmatched: 6. The CDR3 has 15 residues. CDR3 sequence (DNA): TGCGCCAGCAGCTTAGCGACAGGGGGGGGCACTGAAGCTTTCTTT. Encoded protein: CASSLATGGGTEAFF.

This clone was detected once. The chain carries TRBV30 and TRBJ1-5; 7 bases map to TRBD1. The CDR3 has 13 amino acids. The V gene's germline CDR1 is GTSNPN and CDR2 SVGIG (reference sequence). Trimming removed 4 bases from V and 3 bases from J; junction bases left unmatched: 3. DNA of the CDR3: TGTGCCTGGAACAGGGGTATCAATCAGCCCCAGCATTTT. It codes for CAWNRGINQPQHF.

This chain links TRBV5-1 with TRBJ2-1; the match to TRBD2 covers 8 bases. The V gene's germline CDR1 is SGHRS and CDR2 YFSETQ. J was trimmed by 0 bases and V by 2 bases; bases with no gene match: 10. The CDR3 is made up of 18 amino acids. In nucleotides, the CDR3 is TGCGCCAGCAGCTTCCGGACCTTAGCGGGAACCTCCTACAATGAGCAGTTCTTC. Amino acid sequence: CASSFRTLAGTSYNEQFF.

This rearrangement joins TRBV6-5 to TRBJ2-5; 10 positions agree with TRBD2. V lost 2 bases to trimming and J lost 3 bases; unmatched junction nucleotides: 6. This CDR3 has 16 amino acids. Per the germline V gene, CDR1 is MNHEY and CDR2 is SVGAGI. CDR3 nucleotides: TGTGCCAGCAGTTACCGGAAAGGACTAGCGGAAGAGACCCAGTACTTC. This codes for CASSYRKGLAEETQYF.

This chain connects TRBV7-9 to TRBJ2-7, with TRBD2 identical over 9 bases. With V trimmed by 3 bases and J by 6 bases, 18 bases remained unmatched. The CDR3 covers 18 residues. Germline CDR1 is SEHNR and CDR2 is FQNEAQ (reference sequence). CDR3 residues: CASSFSLSLAGVLVEQYF. DNA of the CDR3: TGTGCCAGCAGCTTCTCCCTCTCATTAGCGGGAGTCTTGGTCGAGCAGTACTTC.

This clone was seen only a few times. The chain combines TRBV7-2 with TRBJ2-5; D is unresolved. This CDR3 region has 16 residues. V was cut by 1 base and J by 2 bases, with 14 bases left in between. CDR1 SGHTA and CDR2 FQGNSA come from the germline V gene. As DNA, the CDR3 is TGTGCCAGCAGCTTAGGTTTGAGTAGCCCGCAAGAGACCCAGTACTTC. Protein: CASSLGLSSPQETQYF.

The chain links TRBV10-3 to TRBJ1-5, with TRBD1 matching 8 bases. The CDR3 sequence is 15 residues long. Germline V gene lookup returns CDR1 ENHRY and CDR2 SYGVKD. J lost 5 bases, V lost 0 bases, and 3 bases had no gene match. In nucleotides, the CDR3 is TGTGCCATCAGTGAGTCGGCAGGGGGCGATCAGCCCCAGCATTTT. This codes for CAISESAGGDQPQHF.

This clone has a single count. This chain joins TRBV7-8 and TRBJ1-2; no definite D call. CDR1 is SGHVS, CDR2 FQNEAQ, per germline. This CDR3 has 17 residues. The V end lost 1 base, the J end lost 0 bases, and 15 bases lay between the germline ends. CDR3 nucleotides: TGTGCCAGCAGCTTAGTTATTCGGGGAACGGCTAACTATGGCTACACCTTC. Protein product: CASSLVIRGTANYGYTF.

The chain recombines TRBV11-2 with TRBJ1-1, with TRBD1 as a possible D gene (5 bases). The CDR3 consists of 14 residues. CDR1 and CDR2 (germline): SGHAT, FQNNGV. Deletions cut 3 bases from V and 7 bases from J, with 15 bases between. The CDR3 is CASSFFGAALEAFF. The CDR3 coding sequence is TGTGCCAGCAGCTTTTTTGGGGCGGCCCTTGAAGCTTTCTTT.

The V gene is TRBV5-6, the J gene TRBJ2-2; 12 nucleotides match TRBD2. Per germline, CDR1 SGHDT and CDR2 YYEEEE. The junction had 10 bases not matched to a gene; V was cut back by 1 base and J by 3 bases. The CDR3 is 19 amino acids. This CDR3 reads CASSLYTSGGLADTGELFF. In DNA form, the CDR3 reads TGTGCCAGCAGCTTGTATACTAGCGGGGGGCTTGCCGACACCGGGGAGCTGTTTTTT.

The chain links TRBV4-3 to TRBJ2-3; TRBD2 matches at 8 bases. The V and J ends lost 1 base and 3 bases, in that order; junction bases with no gene match: 9. Germline assignment: CDR1 LGHNA and CDR2 YSLEER. There are 17 residues in the CDR3. CDR3 protein: CASSQAPSGGLTDTQYF. The CDR3 coding sequence is TGCGCCAGCAGCCAAGCTCCGAGCGGGGGCTTAACAGATACGCAGTATTTT.

V gene TRBV4-3 combines with J gene TRBJ2-7, with TRBD1 matching over 7 bases. The CDR3 contains 14 residues. From germline, CDR1 is LGHNA and CDR2 YSLEER. The V and J ends lost 1 base and 5 bases, in that order; junction bases with no gene match: 5. The CDR3 protein is CASSQAGGGHEQYF. The CDR3 bases are TGCGCCAGCAGCCAAGCAGGGGGTGGCCACGAGCAGTACTTC.

The chain uses TRBV30 and TRBJ1-1, with 7 bases fitting TRBD1. Losses at the gene ends were 6 bases for V and 0 bases for J; bases not matched to a gene: 7. From germline, CDR1 is GTSNPN and CDR2 SVGIG (reference sequence). CDR3 length: 14 amino acids. The CDR3 region has the DNA TGTGCCTGCCGCCCGGACAGGCTGAACACTGAAGCTTTCTTT. Translation: CACRPDRLNTEAFF.